The entry below describes one TCR beta chain. Its matching antigen is unknown. These data belong to a study of PD-1 blockade in classical Hodgkin lymphoma. Study-wide context: Patients were administered nivolumab (3 mg/kg intravenously) every 2 weeks.

The assay was immunoSEQ multiplex PCR, and TCRdb's table has in-frame clones only and misses some. The profile shows roughly 97,000 clones, approximately 80% of them singletons. J was trimmed by 4 bases and V by 6 bases; bases with no gene match: 5. The CDR3 has 13 residues. The germline CDR1 and CDR2 sequences are ENHRY and SYGVKD. Brentuximab vedotin exposure varied, and every patient relapsed after autologous stem cell transplantation. Study-level findings and limits: Complete responders possessed baseline diversity comparable to newly diagnosed patients. Diversity in CD4+ TCRs, unlike that measured in CD8+ TCRs, had risen significantly by C4D1. When set against healthy donors, newly diagnosed patients were reported to show lower baseline TCR diversity.

The chain combines TRBV10-3 with TRBJ1-2; 7 positions match TRBD1. This receptor was obtained from a human donor with classical Hodgkin lymphoma. The source material was peripheral blood mononuclear cells (PBMCs), sampled at baseline. The CDR3 loop is CAISSGQFYGYTF. The CDR3 bases are TGTGCCATCAGCTCGGGACAGTTCTATGGCTACACCTTC.